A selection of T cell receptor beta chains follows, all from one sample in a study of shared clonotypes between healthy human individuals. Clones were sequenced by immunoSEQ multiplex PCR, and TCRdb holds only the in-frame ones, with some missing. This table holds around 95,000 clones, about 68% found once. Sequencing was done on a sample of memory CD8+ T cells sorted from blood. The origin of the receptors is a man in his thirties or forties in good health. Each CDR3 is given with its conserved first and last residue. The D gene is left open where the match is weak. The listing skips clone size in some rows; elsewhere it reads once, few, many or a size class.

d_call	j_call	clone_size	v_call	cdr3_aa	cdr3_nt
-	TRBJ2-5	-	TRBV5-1	CASSLLVKETQYF	TGCGCCAGCAGCCTGTTAGTAAAGGAGACCCAGTACTTC
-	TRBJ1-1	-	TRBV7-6	CASSLAGSPNTEAFF	TGTGCCAGCAGCTTAGCGGGTTCACCTAACACTGAAGCTTTCTTT
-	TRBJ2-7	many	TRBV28	CASSLDRAGSGEQYF	TGTGCCAGCAGTCTCGATAGGGCAGGGAGCGGCGAGCAGTACTTC
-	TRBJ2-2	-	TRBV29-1	CSVTGNSVGGELFF	TGCAGCGTTACAGGGAATAGCGTTGGCGGGGAGCTGTTTTTT
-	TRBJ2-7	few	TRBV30	CAWSNIAETTYEQYF	TGTGCCTGGAGTAATATAGCGGAAACCACCTACGAGCAGTACTTC
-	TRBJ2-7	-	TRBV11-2	CASSLDPAGSYEQYF	TGTGCCAGCAGCTTAGATCCAGCCGGTTCCTACGAGCAGTACTTC
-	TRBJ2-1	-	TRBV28	CASSPTARGPANEQFF	TGTGCCAGCAGCCCTACTGCTAGAGGGCCCGCGAATGAGCAGTTCTTC
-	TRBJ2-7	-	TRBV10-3	CAIGQGGRYEQYF	TGTGCCATCGGGCAGGGGGGGCGCTACGAGCAGTACTTC
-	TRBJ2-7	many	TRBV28	CASSSGADYEQYF	TGTGCCAGCAGTTCGGGGGCAGACTACGAGCAGTACTTC
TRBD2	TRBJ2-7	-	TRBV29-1	CSVEREGLAGLYEQYF	TGCAGCGTTGAACGAGAGGGACTAGCGGGATTATACGAGCAGTACTTC
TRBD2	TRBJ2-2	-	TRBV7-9	CASSQRGDGELFF	TGTGCCAGCAGCCAACGGGGGGACGGGGAGCTGTTTTTT
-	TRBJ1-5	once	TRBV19	CASTRTSDSNQPQHF	TGTGCCAGTACCCGGACATCAGATAGCAATCAGCCCCAGCATTTT
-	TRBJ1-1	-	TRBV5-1	CASSLSDRVNTEAFF	TGCGCCAGCAGCCTTTCGGACAGAGTGAACACTGAAGCTTTCTTT
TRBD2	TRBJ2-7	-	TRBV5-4	CASSPGRFSYEQYF	TGTGCCAGCAGCCCCGGGAGGTTCTCCTACGAGCAGTACTTC
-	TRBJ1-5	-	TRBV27	CASRSPGQPQHF	TGTGCCAGCAGAAGTCCTGGGCAGCCCCAGCATTTT
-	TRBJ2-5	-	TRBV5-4	CASSLEHSETQYF	TGTGCCAGCAGCTTGGAACACTCGGAGACCCAGTACTTC
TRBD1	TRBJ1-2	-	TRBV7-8	CASTSSGTGGRYTF	TGTGCCAGCACTTCCTCCGGGACAGGGGGACGCTACACCTTC
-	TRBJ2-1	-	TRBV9	CASSVTSLVSGEQFF	TGTGCCAGCAGCGTAACTTCCTTAGTTTCCGGTGAGCAGTTCTTC
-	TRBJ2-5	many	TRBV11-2	CASSPKVQGSRETQYF	TGTGCCAGCAGCCCTAAAGTACAGGGAAGTCGAGAGACCCAGTACTTC
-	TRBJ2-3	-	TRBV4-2	CASSQDVGGSDTQYF	TGTGCCAGCAGCCAAGATGTTGGTGGATCAGATACGCAGTATTTT
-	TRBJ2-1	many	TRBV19	CASSIRPESSYNEQFF	TGTGCCAGTAGTATCCGTCCAGAGAGCTCCTACAATGAGCAGTTCTTC
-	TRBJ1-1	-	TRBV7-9	CASMGRGGPEAFF	TGTGCCAGCATGGGCAGGGGAGGCCCTGAAGCTTTCTTT
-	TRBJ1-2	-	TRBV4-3	CASSQDYRRTTDPYGYTF	TGCGCCAGCAGCCAAGATTACAGGCGGACAACCGACCCCTATGGCTACACCTTC
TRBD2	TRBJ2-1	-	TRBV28	CASSFGTRGNNEQFF	TGTGCCAGCAGTTTTGGGACTAGGGGTAACAATGAGCAGTTCTTC
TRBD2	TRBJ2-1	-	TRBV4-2	CASSRGGEGSYNEQFF	TGTGCCAGCAGCCGAGGAGGGGAGGGCTCCTACAATGAGCAGTTCTTC